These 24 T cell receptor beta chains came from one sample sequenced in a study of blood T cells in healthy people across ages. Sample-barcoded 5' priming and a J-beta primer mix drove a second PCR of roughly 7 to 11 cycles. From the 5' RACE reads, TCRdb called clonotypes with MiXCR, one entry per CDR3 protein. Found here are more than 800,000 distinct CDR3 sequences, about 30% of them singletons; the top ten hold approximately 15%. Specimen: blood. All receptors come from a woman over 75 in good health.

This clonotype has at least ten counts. CDR3 nucleotide sequence: TGCAGTGCACGTTGGGGGACAGGGGGAGGAGAAGACATTCAGTACTTC. Encoded protein: CSARWGTGGGEDIQYF. The chain has TRBV20-1 and TRBJ2-4; 11 bases map to TRBD1. The CDR3 length is 16 residues. With V trimmed by 6 bases and J by 8 bases, 15 bases remained unmatched. CDR1 and CDR2 (germline): DFQATT, SNEGSKA (reference sequence).

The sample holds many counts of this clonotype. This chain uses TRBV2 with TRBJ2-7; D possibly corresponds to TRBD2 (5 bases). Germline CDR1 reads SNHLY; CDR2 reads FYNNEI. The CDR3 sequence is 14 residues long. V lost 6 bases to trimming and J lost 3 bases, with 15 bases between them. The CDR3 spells CASRMSSPLYEQYF. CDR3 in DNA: TGTGCCAGCAGGATGTCTAGCCCCCTCTACGAGCAGTACTTC.

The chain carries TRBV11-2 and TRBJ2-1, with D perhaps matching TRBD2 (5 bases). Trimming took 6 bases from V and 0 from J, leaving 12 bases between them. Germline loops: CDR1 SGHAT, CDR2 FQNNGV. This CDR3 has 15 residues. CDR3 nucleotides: TGTGCCAGCAGTGTAGCGAGACGCTCCTACAATGAGCAGTTCTTC. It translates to CASSVARRSYNEQFF.

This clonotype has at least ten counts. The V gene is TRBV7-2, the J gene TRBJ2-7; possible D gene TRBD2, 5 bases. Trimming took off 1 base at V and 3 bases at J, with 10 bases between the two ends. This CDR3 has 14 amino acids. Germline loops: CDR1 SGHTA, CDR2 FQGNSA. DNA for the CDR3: TGTGCCAGCAGCTTAGGGGCCGGGGACTACGAGCAGTACTTC. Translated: CASSLGAGDYEQYF.

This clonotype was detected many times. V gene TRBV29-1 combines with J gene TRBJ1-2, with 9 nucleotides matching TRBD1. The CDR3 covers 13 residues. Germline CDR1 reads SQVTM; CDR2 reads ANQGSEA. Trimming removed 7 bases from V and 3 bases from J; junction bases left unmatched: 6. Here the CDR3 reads CSAGRQGDYGYTF. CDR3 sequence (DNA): TGCAGCGCCGGAAGACAGGGGGACTATGGCTACACCTTC.

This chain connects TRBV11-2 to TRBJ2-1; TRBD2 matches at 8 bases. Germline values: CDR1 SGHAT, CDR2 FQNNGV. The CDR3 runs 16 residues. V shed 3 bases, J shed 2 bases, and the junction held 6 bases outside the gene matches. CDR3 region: CASSFLLAEAYNEQFF. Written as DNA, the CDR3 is TGTGCCAGCAGCTTCCTACTAGCGGAAGCCTACAATGAGCAGTTCTTC.

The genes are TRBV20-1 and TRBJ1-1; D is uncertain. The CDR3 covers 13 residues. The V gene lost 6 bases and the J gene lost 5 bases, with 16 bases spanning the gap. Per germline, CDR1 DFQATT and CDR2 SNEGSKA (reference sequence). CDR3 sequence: CSAIRGLTTEAFF. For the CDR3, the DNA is TGCAGTGCCATAAGAGGACTGACAACTGAAGCTTTCTTT.

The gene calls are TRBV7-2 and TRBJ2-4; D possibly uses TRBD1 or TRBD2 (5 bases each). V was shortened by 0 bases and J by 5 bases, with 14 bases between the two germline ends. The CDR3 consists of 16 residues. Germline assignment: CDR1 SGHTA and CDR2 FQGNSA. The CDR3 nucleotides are TGTGCCAGCAGCTTAGCTACCGGGACCCCTCAAAACATTCAGTACTTC. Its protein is CASSLATGTPQNIQYF.

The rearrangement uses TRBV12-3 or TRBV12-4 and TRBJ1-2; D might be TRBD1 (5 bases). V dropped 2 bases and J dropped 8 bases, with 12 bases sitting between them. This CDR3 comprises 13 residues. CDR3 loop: CASSLPLRDGYTF. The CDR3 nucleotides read TGTGCCAGCAGTTTACCTCTCAGGGACGGCTACACCTTC.

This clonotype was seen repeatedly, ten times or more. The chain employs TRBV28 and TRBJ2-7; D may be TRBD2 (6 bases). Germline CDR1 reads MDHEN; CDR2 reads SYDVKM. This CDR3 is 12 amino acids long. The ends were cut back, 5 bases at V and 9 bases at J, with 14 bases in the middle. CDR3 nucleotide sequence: TGTGCCAGCAGTATCCGACTAGTGCGGCAGTACTTC. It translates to CASSIRLVRQYF.

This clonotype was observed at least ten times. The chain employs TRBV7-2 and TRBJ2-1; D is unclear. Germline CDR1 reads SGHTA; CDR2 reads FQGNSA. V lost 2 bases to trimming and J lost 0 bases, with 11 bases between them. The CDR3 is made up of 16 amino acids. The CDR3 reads CASSLKAMSSYNEQFF. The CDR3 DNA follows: TGTGCCAGCAGCTTAAAGGCCATGAGCTCCTACAATGAGCAGTTCTTC. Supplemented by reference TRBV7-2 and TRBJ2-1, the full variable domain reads GAGVSQSPSNKVTEKGKDVELRCDPISGHTALYWYRQSLGQGLEFLIYFQGNSAPDKSGLPSDRFSAERTGGSVSTLTIQRTQQEDSAVYLCASSLKAMSSYNEQFFGPGTRLTVL.

CDR3 nucleotides: TGTGCCAGCAGCGCAGTTGCGGTACGGGGAAACACCATATATTTT. As protein: CASSAVAVRGNTIYF. V is TRBV21-1 and J is TRBJ1-3. TRBV21-1 represents a pseudogene. This CDR3 region has 15 residues.

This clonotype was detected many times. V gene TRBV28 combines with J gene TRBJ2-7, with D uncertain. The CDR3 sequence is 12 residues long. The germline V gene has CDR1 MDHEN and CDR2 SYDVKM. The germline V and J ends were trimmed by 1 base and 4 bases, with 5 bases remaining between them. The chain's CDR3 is CASSLLFYEQYF. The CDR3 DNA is TGTGCCAGCAGTTTATTGTTTTACGAGCAGTACTTC. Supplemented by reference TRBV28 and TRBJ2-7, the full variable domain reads DVKVTQSSRYLVKRTGEKVFLECVQDMDHENMFWYRQDPGLGLRLIYFSYDVKMKEKGDIPEGYSVSREKKERFSLILESASTNQTSMYLCASSLLFYEQYFGPGTRLTVT.

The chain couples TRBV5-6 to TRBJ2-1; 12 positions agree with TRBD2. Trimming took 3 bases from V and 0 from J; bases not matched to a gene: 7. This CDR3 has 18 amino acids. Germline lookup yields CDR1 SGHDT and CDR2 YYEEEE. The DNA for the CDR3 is TGTGCCAGCAGCTCTGGACTAGCGGGAAGTCGCTCCTACAATGAGCAGTTCTTC. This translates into CASSSGLAGSRSYNEQFF.

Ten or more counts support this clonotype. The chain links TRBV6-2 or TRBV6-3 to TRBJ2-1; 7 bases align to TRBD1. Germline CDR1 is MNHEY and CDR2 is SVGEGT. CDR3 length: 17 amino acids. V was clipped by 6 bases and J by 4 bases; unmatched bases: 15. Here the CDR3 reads CASSKPPRTGVYNEQFF. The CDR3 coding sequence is TGTGCCAGCAGCAAGCCCCCCAGGACAGGTGTTTACAATGAGCAGTTCTTC.

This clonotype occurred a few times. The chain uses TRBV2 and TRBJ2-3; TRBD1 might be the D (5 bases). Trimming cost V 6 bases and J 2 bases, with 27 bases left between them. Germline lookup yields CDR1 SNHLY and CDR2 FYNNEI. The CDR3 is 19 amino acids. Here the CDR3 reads CASRGIGIFKLRDTDTQYF. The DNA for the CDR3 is TGTGCCAGCAGGGGAATCGGAATATTCAAGCTCAGGGACACAGATACGCAGTATTTT.

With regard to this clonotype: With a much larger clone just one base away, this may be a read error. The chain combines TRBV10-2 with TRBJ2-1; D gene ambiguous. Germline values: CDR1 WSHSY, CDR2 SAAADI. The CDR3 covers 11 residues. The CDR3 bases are TGCGCCAGCTGGAAGGGAAATGGGCAGTTCTTC. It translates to CASWKGNGQFF.

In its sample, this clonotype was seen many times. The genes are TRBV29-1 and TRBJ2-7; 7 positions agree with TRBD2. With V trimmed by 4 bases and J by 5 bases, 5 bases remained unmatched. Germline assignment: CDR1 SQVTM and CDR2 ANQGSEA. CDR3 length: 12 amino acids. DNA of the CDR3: TGCAGCGTTGGTGGGGGGGGGGACGAGCAGTACTTC. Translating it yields CSVGGGGDEQYF.

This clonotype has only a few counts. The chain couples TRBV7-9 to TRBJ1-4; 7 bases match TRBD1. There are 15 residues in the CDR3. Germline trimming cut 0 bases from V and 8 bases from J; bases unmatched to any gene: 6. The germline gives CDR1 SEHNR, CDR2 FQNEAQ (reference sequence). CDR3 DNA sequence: TGTGCCAGCAGCTTAGCTACAGGGGTTTGGGAAAAACTGTTTTTT. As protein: CASSLATGVWEKLFF.

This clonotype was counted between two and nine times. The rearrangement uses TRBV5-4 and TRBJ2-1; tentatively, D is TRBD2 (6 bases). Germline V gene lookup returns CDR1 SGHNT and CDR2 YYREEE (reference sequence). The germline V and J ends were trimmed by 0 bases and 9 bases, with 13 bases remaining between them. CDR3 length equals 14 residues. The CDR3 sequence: CASSLAGGVSEQFF. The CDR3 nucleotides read TGTGCCAGCAGCTTGGCGGGCGGGGTGAGTGAGCAGTTCTTC.

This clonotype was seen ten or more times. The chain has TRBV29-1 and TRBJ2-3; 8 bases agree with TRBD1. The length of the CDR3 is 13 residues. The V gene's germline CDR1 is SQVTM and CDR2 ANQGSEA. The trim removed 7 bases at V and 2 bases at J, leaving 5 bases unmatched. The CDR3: CSARGQVTDTQYF. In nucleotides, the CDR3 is TGCAGCGCCAGGGGGCAGGTCACAGATACGCAGTATTTT.

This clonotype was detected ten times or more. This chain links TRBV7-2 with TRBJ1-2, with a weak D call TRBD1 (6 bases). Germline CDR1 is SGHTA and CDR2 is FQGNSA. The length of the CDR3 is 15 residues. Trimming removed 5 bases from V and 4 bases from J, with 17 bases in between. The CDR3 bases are TGTGCCAGCAGCAAACAGGGTTCGGGGGGCTATGGCTACACCTTC. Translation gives CASSKQGSGGYGYTF.

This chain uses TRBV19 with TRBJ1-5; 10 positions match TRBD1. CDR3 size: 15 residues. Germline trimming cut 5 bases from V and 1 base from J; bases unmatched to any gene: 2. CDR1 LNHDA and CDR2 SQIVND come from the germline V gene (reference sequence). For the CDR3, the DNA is TGTGCCAGTAGTGGACAGGGGGTAAGCAATCAGCCCCAGCATTTT. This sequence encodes CASSGQGVSNQPQHF.

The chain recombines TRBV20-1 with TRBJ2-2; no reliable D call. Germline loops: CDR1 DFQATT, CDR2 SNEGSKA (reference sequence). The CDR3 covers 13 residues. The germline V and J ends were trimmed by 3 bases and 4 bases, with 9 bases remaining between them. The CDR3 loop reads CSASPWATGELFF. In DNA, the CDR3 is TGCAGTGCTAGTCCCTGGGCCACCGGGGAGCTGTTTTTT.